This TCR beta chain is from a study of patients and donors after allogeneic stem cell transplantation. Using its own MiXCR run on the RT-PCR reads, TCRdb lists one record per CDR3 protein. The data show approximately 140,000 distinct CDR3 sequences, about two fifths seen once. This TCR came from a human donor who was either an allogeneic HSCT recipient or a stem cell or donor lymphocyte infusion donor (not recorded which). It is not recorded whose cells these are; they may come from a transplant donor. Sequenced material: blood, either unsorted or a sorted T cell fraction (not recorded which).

DNA of the CDR3: TGCGCCAGCAGCTTGCAGACGGGGGGTTACAATGAGCAGTTCTTC. Translating gives CASSLQTGGYNEQFF. V is TRBV5-1 and J is TRBJ2-1; 7 bases align to TRBD2. The CDR3 extends over 15 amino acids. Germline V lookup: CDR1 SGHRS, CDR2 YFSETQ. V was pared by 1 base and J by 4 bases, with 5 bases of the junction left unmatched.